A single sample gave rise to the 16 T cell receptor beta chains below, sequenced in a study of beta chain features in type 1 diabetes. Whole-study findings and limits: People with Type 1 diabetes carried modestly yet significantly shorter TCRB CDR3s in all four CD4+ subsets.

For these TCRs, the target antigens are not known. The entirety of the isolated RNA underwent reverse transcription, so expressed TCRB transcripts were sequenced. Only in-frame clones appear in the TCRdb table, and some are missing; sequencing was by immunoSEQ multiplex PCR. The table shows about 160,000 clones, with approximately 9% occurring only once. Sequencing input: central memory CD4+ T cells from blood. The receptors here all came from a woman aged 18-35 years with type 1 diabetes.

This clone occurred many times. The chain employs TRBV29-1 and TRBJ2-6; 9 positions agree with TRBD2. This CDR3 spans 14 amino acids. Germline values: CDR1 SQVTM, CDR2 ANQGSEA. V gave up 6 bases and J gave up 3 bases; unmatched junction bases: 3. The CDR3 here is CSVQAGGGANVLTF. In nucleotides, the CDR3 is TGCAGCGTCCAAGCGGGGGGTGGGGCCAACGTCCTGACTTTC. Variable domain in full (rest from reference TRBV29-1 and TRBJ2-6): SAVISQKPSRDICQRGTSLTIQCQVDSQVTMMFWYRQQPGQSLTLIATANQGSEATYESGFVIDKFPISRPNLTFSTLTVSNMSPEDSSIYLCSVQAGGGANVLTFGAGSRLTVL.

The chain is built from TRBV2 and TRBJ2-2; D is possibly TRBD2 (7 bases). Germline-derived CDR1 and CDR2 are SNHLY and FYNNEI. V lost 6 bases, J lost 0 bases, and 8 bases lay in between. The CDR3 extends over 14 amino acids. In DNA, the CDR3 is TGTGCCAGCAGGGGGGGGCCGAACACCGGGGAGCTGTTTTTT. It yields the protein CASRGGPNTGELFF. Using reference TRBV2 and TRBJ2-2 for the parts outside the CDR3, the full variable domain is EPEVTQTPSHQVTQMGQEVILRCVPISNHLYFYWYRQILGQKVEFLVSFYNNEISEKSEIFDDQFSVERPDGSNFTLKIRSTKLEDSAMYFCASRGGPNTGELFFGEGSRLTVL.

Concerning this clone: One junction end does not reproduce the germline sequence, and a read error may be involved. The chain uses TRBV7-2 and TRBJ2-5; possible D gene TRBD2, 5 bases. CDR1 SGHTA and CDR2 FQGNSA come from the germline V gene. This CDR3 region has 12 residues. The CDR3 loop is CASSQDRRSQYF. CDR3 DNA sequence: TGCGCCAGCAGCCAAGATCGGAGGTCCCAGTACTTC.

This clone appeared a few times. The chain uses TRBV6-5 and TRBJ2-7, with D perhaps TRBD2 (5 bases). The CDR3 is 13 amino acids. V was trimmed by 6 bases and J by 1 base, leaving 10 bases between them. The V gene's germline CDR1 is MNHEY and CDR2 SVGAGI. DNA for the CDR3: TGTGCCAGCAGCCGCGGACTGTCCTACGAGCAGTACTTC. Amino acid sequence: CASSRGLSYEQYF.

The chain has TRBV13 and TRBJ2-1; tentatively, D is TRBD1 (6 bases). Trimming left V 0 bases short and J 8 bases short, with 14 bases between. The CDR3 contains 15 residues. Germline V gene data show CDR1 as PRHDT and CDR2 as FYEKMQ (reference sequence). CDR3 protein: CASSLGAGTYDEQFF. In DNA form, the CDR3 reads TGTGCCAGCAGCTTAGGGGCCGGGACATACGATGAGCAGTTCTTC.

This chain joins TRBV19 and TRBJ2-1; D is possibly TRBD1 (5 bases). The CDR3 runs to 12 residues. Trimming took off 5 bases at V and 3 bases at J, with 5 bases between the two ends. Germline CDR1 LNHDA, CDR2 SQIVND (reference sequence). The CDR3: CASSDSYNEQFF. CDR3 coding DNA: TGTGCCAGTAGTGACAGCTACAATGAGCAGTTCTTC.

The V gene is TRBV5-1, the J gene TRBJ2-7; the D gene is possibly TRBD1 (6 bases). This CDR3 has 14 residues. The ends were cut back, 4 bases at V and 4 bases at J, with 15 bases in the middle. CDR1 SGHRS and CDR2 YFSETQ come from the germline V gene. CDR3 in amino acids: CASSPSTGPYEQYF. As DNA, the CDR3 is TGCGCCAGCAGCCCCTCGACAGGACCGTACGAGCAGTACTTC.

V gene TRBV13 combines with J gene TRBJ2-5; possible D gene TRBD2, 6 bases. V was trimmed by 3 bases and J by 1 base, leaving 9 bases between them. Germline values: CDR1 PRHDT, CDR2 FYEKMQ (reference sequence). The CDR3 totals 14 residues. The CDR3 region has the DNA TGTGCCAGCAGCTTTGGGGGGTCCCAAGAGACCCAGTACTTC. Encoded protein: CASSFGGSQETQYF.

The V call is TRBV7-9, the J call TRBJ1-1, with no clear D. This CDR3 is built from 11 residues. Germline V CDR1 and CDR2: SEHNR, FQNEAQ (reference sequence). Trimming cost V 7 bases and J 7 bases, with 10 bases left between them. DNA for the CDR3: TGTGCCAGCACCCGACATTTTGAAGCTTTCTTT. Protein sequence: CASTRHFEAFF.

The genes are TRBV4-2 and TRBJ2-1, with TRBD2 matching 8 bases. Germline V gives CDR1 LGHNA, CDR2 YNFKEQ. The CDR3 covers 17 residues. The junction had 12 bases not matched to a gene; V was cut back by 1 base and J by 7 bases. The CDR3 DNA reads TGTGCCAGCAGCCAAGCTCGATCGGCGGGAGGTAGTAATGAGCAGTTCTTC. This translates into CASSQARSAGGSNEQFF.

The sample holds a few counts of this clone. The V and J genes are TRBV6-5 and TRBJ2-5; D is possibly TRBD2 (7 bases). The CDR3 runs to 16 residues. Trimming cost V 2 bases and J 5 bases, with 18 bases left between them. CDR1 and CDR2 from the germline V gene are MNHEY and SVGAGI. The CDR3 reads CASSYEKGGALETQYF. As DNA, the CDR3 is TGTGCCAGCAGTTACGAAAAGGGGGGGGCTTTGGAGACCCAGTACTTC.

This clone has more than one count but fewer than ten. The chain couples TRBV9 to TRBJ2-1, with TRBD2 matching 10 bases. The CDR3 runs 16 residues. CDR1 and CDR2 from the germline V gene are SGDLS and YYNGEE. J lost 4 bases, V lost 4 bases, and 8 bases had no gene match. The CDR3 sequence is CASSSLTSGKYNEQFF. Written as DNA, the CDR3 is TGTGCCAGCAGCTCGCTCACTAGCGGGAAATACAATGAGCAGTTCTTC.

Only a few counts were recorded for this clone. The chain is built from TRBV30 and TRBJ2-7; D is uncertain. This CDR3 has 13 amino acids. V was cut by 5 bases and J by 6 bases, with 17 bases left in between. Germline values: CDR1 GTSNPN, CDR2 SVGIG (reference sequence). The CDR3 reads CAWAKTLVGEQYF. CDR3 bases: TGTGCCTGGGCGAAGACCCTAGTAGGCGAGCAGTACTTC.

The V gene is TRBV5-1, the J gene TRBJ2-5; perhaps TRBD2 as D (5 bases). The CDR3 is 11 amino acids. Deletions cut 8 bases from V and 5 bases from J, with 10 bases between. Germline CDR1 reads SGHRS; CDR2 reads YFSETQ. The CDR3 DNA reads as TGCGCCAGTTTTACGGGGGAGACCCAGTACTTC. Its translation: CASFTGETQYF.

This clone was counted a single time. This sequence joins TRBV18 and TRBJ2-5; 8 nucleotides agree with TRBD1. There are 14 residues in the CDR3. Germline assignment: CDR1 KGHSH and CDR2 LQKENI. The trim removed 6 bases at V and 5 bases at J, leaving 8 bases unmatched. DNA of the CDR3: TGTGCCAGCTCCCGTGACGGACAGGGTGAGACCCAGTACTTC. Translated: CASSRDGQGETQYF.

V is TRBV25-1 and J is TRBJ1-4, with TRBD1 matching over 10 bases. The CDR3 extends over 15 amino acids. Germline values: CDR1 MGHDK, CDR2 SYGVNS. V was pared by 7 bases and J by 8 bases, with 10 bases of the junction left unmatched. CDR3 DNA sequence: TGTGCCAGCACAGAGACAGGGGGCGCGTCGGAAAAACTGTTTTTT. Its translation is CASTETGGASEKLFF. Looking up the rest from reference TRBV25-1 and TRBJ1-4 gives the full variable domain: EADIYQTPRYLVIGTGKKITLECSQTMGHDKMYWYQQDPGMELHLIHYSYGVNSTEKGDLSSESTVSRIRTEHFPLTLESARPSHTSQYLCASTETGGASEKLFFGSGTQLSVL.